Described below is a single T cell receptor (beta chain) sequence and its context. In this sample, this clonotype turned up a few times. The antigen it recognizes is unknown. Base quality data are lacking; no much larger clone is found one base away. The hyperthyroidism patients were 18 to 65 years old and newly diagnosed, with a disease duration of less than 2 months. Anyone with other autoimmune diseases, uncontrolled infections, pregnancy or lactation was excluded from the study. Clinical symptoms, serum thyroxine, TRAb, thyroid ultrasound and orbital computed tomography formed the basis of the diagnosis. Total RNA was extracted with Trizol reagent and quality-checked on an Agilent 2100 Bioanalyzer. Trimming removed 1 base from V and 0 bases from J, leaving 13 bases between the germline ends. The germline V gene provides CDR1 MNHNS and CDR2 SASEGT. Measured from the cysteine to the phenylalanine, the CDR3 is 17 residues long. The kept DNA is CDR3 alone, 51 bases in frame from the first base.

TCR beta CDR3 regions were amplified from RNA transcripts for repertoire sequencing. The first round was an RT-PCR using HTBI primers with the Qiagen OneStep RT-PCR kit, and this first round was followed by a second-round multiplex PCR, then size selection and purification. Sequencing of the libraries was carried out on an Illumina HiSeq2000 in paired-end mode with 100 bp reads. From the authors' description of their analysis: SOAPnuke was used to process the reads, removing any read that contained adapters or uncalled bases, had a mean Phred below 15, or lacked an exact match to the constant primer or identifier. COPE v1.2.5 was used to merge high-quality paired reads. Unique nucleotide sequences were defined as clonotypes and aligned to IMGT TRB V, D and J references using MiTCR v1.1. Only V-J combinations with frequency above 0.0001 were analysed, covering approximately 99% of repertoires. For each V-J combination, a TCR clonal expansion and chaos score was defined as the ratio of F50 clonal expansion to chaos observed in the TCRdist matrix. Welch's t-statistics and random forest were used to reduce features to some 13 V-J combinations, which were fed into a naive Bayes classifier. The similarity between thyroid and blood repertoires was quantified using the Morisita-Horn index. TCRdb reprocessing: public reads trimmed at Q25 with fastp, clones called with MiXCR, in-frame beta chains kept. One record per CDR3 amino acid sequence lists the most common genes and DNA. The V and J calls here are based on TCRdb, not the publication. Here the sample has about 550,000 distinct CDR3 sequences; less than 40% occur a single time. The biggest ten clones account for less than 4.5% of the sample.

The data originate from a study of Graves' ophthalmopathy and Graves' hyperthyroidism (dated by TCRdb to the late 2010s). Background on the whole study: Stable hyperthyroidism was defined as no progression to ophthalmopathy within 18 months of follow-up. TCR beta repertoire signatures were used to distinguish Graves' ophthalmopathy from Graves' hyperthyroidism and to predict progression to ophthalmopathy. In total, approximately 130 blood samples were TCR-sequenced: around 42 ophthalmopathy, some 80 hyperthyroidism and some 17 hyperthyroidism-to-ophthalmopathy patients. To explore V-J signatures that distinguish ophthalmopathy from hyperthyroidism, a discovery set of about a hundred patients was enrolled, made up of roughly 41 with ophthalmopathy and fewer than 60 with stable hyperthyroidism. An independent validation cohort was composed of around 19 hyperthyroidism patients and around 15 patients who later progressed from hyperthyroidism to ophthalmopathy. In roughly 6 hyperthyroidism patients, T-cell repertoires of thyroid tissue and blood were compared. Following sample collection, hyperthyroidism patients were given methimazole at a starting dose of 30 mg daily, and ophthalmopathy patients were given high-dose intravenous methylprednisolone.

Broader findings and caveats from the paper: In validation, the model predicted ophthalmopathy progression with about 70% sensitivity and about 73% specificity; approximately 12 predicted patients were CT-confirmed with GO in a median of approximately 6.2 months. No statistical method was used to predetermine the sample size, and group allocation was not hidden from the investigators. The 13-signature model separated ophthalmopathy from stable hyperthyroidism with roughly 89% sensitivity and less than 83% specificity in cross-validation, and 80%/75% in the test set. Most of the expanded thyroid clonotypes with a frequency above 0.001 were also detected in blood, and it was suggested that the thyroid immune response may be reflected by blood repertoires.

Sequencing was performed on peripheral blood or thyroid tissue (not recorded which). This TCR came from an adult man with Graves' hyperthyroidism. The chain was built from TRBV6-1 and TRBJ1-3; the D gene cannot be named for sure. The nucleotide sequence is TGTGCCAGCAGTGAAGATTTATCCCTAGCCTCTGGAAACACCATATATTTT. Its protein is CASSEDLSLASGNTIYF.